This paragraph covers one T cell receptor (beta chain) sequence. Its antigen is unknown. This record comes from a study of STAT5B mutations in CD4+ large granular lymphocyte leukemia. Study results and limitations: Patient CD4-sorted repertoires stayed more clonal than healthy ones after leukemic-clone removal. Top patient clones used TRBV06 genes more often: 8/27 versus 2/35 in controls.

J lost 8 bases, V lost 5 bases, and 9 bases had no gene match. The CDR3 runs to 14 residues. The V gene's germline CDR1 is SEHNR and CDR2 FQNEAQ (reference sequence). The survey-level immunoSEQ assay was used. In the original analysis: A productive frequency of 2.59 x 10-5 was the lowest detectable. Profiling relied on immunoSEQ multiplex PCR, and the TCRdb table lists in-frame clones only, not all of them. V, J and clone size are those of that table, while D and trimming were read from the DNA. The sample includes 31,000 or so clones, approximately 79% of them seen just once. The chain has TRBV7-9 and TRBJ2-3; 8 bases line up with TRBD2. The sequence was obtained from a human donor in good health. The sample taken for sequencing was CD4+ T cells from blood buffy coats. CDR3 sequence reads: CASSLRGGPLTQYF. The CDR3 bases are TGTGCCAGCAGCCTCCGCGGGGGGCCCCTTACGCAGTATTTT.